Below, 32 T cell receptor beta chains from the same sample are listed, as sequenced in a study of T cells in Graves' hyperthyroidism and ophthalmopathy. Amplified TCR beta CDR3 regions came from RNA transcripts. The TCR CDR3 first-round RT-PCR relied on the HTBI primer set. MiXCR, applied by TCRdb to the multiplex PCR reads, yields one record per CDR3 protein. The sample carries around 290,000 distinct CDR3 sequences, roughly 13% recorded once. Sequencing was done on a sample of blood. These receptors all come from a woman in her twenties or thirties with Graves' hyperthyroidism that later progressed to Graves' ophthalmopathy.

This clonotype turned up a few times. CDR3 loop: CASSVLPDSSYEQYF. In nucleotides, the CDR3 is TGTGCCAGCAGCGTACTGCCAGACAGCTCCTACGAGCAGTACTTC. This chain joins TRBV9 and TRBJ2-7, with D possibly TRBD1 on 5 matching bases. The CDR3 is 15 residues long. Germline CDR1 and CDR2: SGDLS and YYNGEE. Trimming left V 1 base short and J 0 bases short, with 11 bases between. Filled out from reference TRBV9 and TRBJ2-7, the complete variable domain reads DSGVTQTPKHLITATGQRVTLRCSPRSGDLSVYWYQQSLDQGLQFLIQYYNGEERAKGNILERFSAQQFPDLHSELNLSSLELGDSALYFCASSVLPDSSYEQYFGPGTRLTVT.

Ten or more counts support this clonotype. The CDR3 reads CASSLSTSGPTTTGELFF. The CDR3 coding sequence is TGTGCCAGCAGCTTATCCACTAGCGGGCCTACTACCACCGGGGAGCTGTTTTTT. V usage is TRBV11-2 and J usage is TRBJ2-2; TRBD2 matches at 9 bases. Germline V gene lookup returns CDR1 SGHAT and CDR2 FQNNGV. This CDR3 has 18 residues. V shed 2 bases, J shed 4 bases, and the junction held 11 bases outside the gene matches.

This clonotype was detected many times. The rearrangement joins TRBV30 to TRBJ2-5; D gene unclear. This CDR3 has 14 residues. Germline V gene sequence: CDR1 GTSNPN, CDR2 SVGIG (reference sequence). V was clipped by 5 bases and J by 5 bases, with 18 bases between them. The CDR3 loop reads CAWGLGSAGETQYF. The CDR3 coding sequence is TGTGCCTGGGGCTTGGGTTCCGCCGGGGAGACCCAGTACTTC.

The table lists this clonotype with many counts. The chain employs TRBV28 and TRBJ2-7; unclear D gene. V gave up 5 bases and J gave up 1 base, with 9 bases separating them. This CDR3 has 13 residues. CDR1 and CDR2 from the germline V gene are MDHEN and SYDVKM. The CDR3 loop reads CASSTRRSYEQYF. The CDR3 nucleotides read TGTGCCAGCAGTACCCGAAGATCCTACGAGCAGTACTTC.

Turning to this clonotype: A much larger clone lies a single base off, so this may be a read error. The gene calls are TRBV13 and TRBJ2-7; D is ambiguous. Per germline, CDR1 PRHDT and CDR2 FYEKMQ (reference sequence). This CDR3 contains 13 residues. CDR3 residues: CASHLSYSYEQYF. The CDR3 nucleotides are TGCGCCAGCCACCTATCTTACTCCTACGAGCAGTACTTC. The entire variable domain, with the rest obtained from reference TRBV13 and TRBJ2-7, is as follows: AAGVIQSPRHLIKEKRETATLKCYPIPRHDTVYWYQQGPGQDPQFLISFYEKMQSDKGSIPDRFSAQQFSDYHSELNMSSLELGDSALYFCASHLSYSYEQYFGPGTRLTVT.

This clonotype was seen more than once but under ten times. This could be a read error, since a much larger clone is one nucleotide away. This sequence joins TRBV3-1 and TRBJ2-5; weak D call: TRBD2 (5 bases). CDR3 length: 15 amino acids. CDR1 and CDR2 (germline): LGHDT, YNNKEL (reference sequence). This chain's CDR3 is CVSSPGIRDRETQYF. The CDR3, as DNA: TGTGTCAGCAGCCCCGGAATCCGGGATCGTGAGACCCAGTACTTC.

The table lists this clonotype with many counts. The chain uses TRBV6-2 or TRBV6-3 and TRBJ2-5; 12 positions match TRBD2. J gave up 0 bases and V 8 bases, and 4 bases lay outside the gene matches. Germline values: CDR1 MNHEY, CDR2 SVGEGT. This CDR3 comprises 15 residues. The CDR3 region is CASATSGSYQETQYF. Written as DNA, the CDR3 is TGTGCCAGCGCGACTAGCGGGAGCTACCAAGAGACCCAGTACTTC.

This clonotype was detected a few times. The V and J genes are TRBV15 and TRBJ1-4, with D unresolved. Trimming cost V 5 bases and J 5 bases, with 9 bases left between them. The CDR3 runs to 13 residues. Germline V lookup: CDR1 LNHNV, CDR2 YYDKDF (reference sequence). The CDR3 region is CATSPLGNEKLFF. In nucleotides, the CDR3 is TGTGCCACCAGCCCTCTGGGGAATGAAAAACTGTTTTTT.

Points on this clonotype: A single base separates this from a much larger clone, so it may be a read error. CDR3 residues: CASNGASGNTTYF. As DNA, the CDR3 is TGTGCCAGCAATGGGGCCTCTGGAAACACCACATATTTT. The V gene is TRBV6-2 or TRBV6-3, the J gene TRBJ1-3; maybe TRBD1 (5 bases). CDR3 size: 13 residues. Per the germline V gene, CDR1 is MNHEY and CDR2 is SVGEGT.

In its sample, this clonotype was seen many times. The chain recombines TRBV4-3 with TRBJ2-2; the D gene is possibly TRBD2 (5 bases). Germline V gene lookup returns CDR1 LGHNA and CDR2 YSLEER. V shed 0 bases and J shed 9 bases, with 14 bases lying between them. CDR3 length: 15 residues. For the CDR3, the DNA is TGCGCCAGCAGCCAAGATTGGGCTAGCAACTGGGAGCTGTTTTTT. As protein: CASSQDWASNWELFF.

This clonotype was seen a handful of times. The CDR3 region has the DNA TGTGCCACGGGGAGAGTGAACACTGAAGCTTTCTTT. Translating it yields CATGRVNTEAFF. The rearrangement joins TRBV19 to TRBJ1-1; no clear D gene. Looked up from germline, CDR1 is LNHDA and CDR2 is SQIVND (reference sequence). The V gene lost 10 bases and the J gene lost 0 bases, with 9 bases spanning the gap. This CDR3 has 12 residues. The full variable domain, its missing parts supplied by reference TRBV19 and TRBJ1-1, is DGGITQSPKYLFRKEGQNVTLSCEQNLNHDAMYWYRQDPGQGLRLIYYSQIVNDFQKGDIAEGYSVSREKKESFPLTVTSAQKNPTAFYLCATGRVNTEAFFGQGTRLTVV.

This clonotype was counted many times. The rearrangement joins TRBV28 to TRBJ2-3; no clear D. With 3 bases removed from V and 3 bases from J, the gap between germline ends came to 7 bases. The CDR3 totals 13 residues. The V gene's germline CDR1 is MDHEN and CDR2 SYDVKM. CDR3 loop: CASSFLETDTQYF. The DNA for the CDR3 is TGTGCCAGCAGTTTTCTGGAAACAGATACGCAGTATTTT.

This clonotype was seen repeatedly, ten times or more. This chain connects TRBV28 to TRBJ2-5, with no clear D. The germline V and J ends were trimmed by 3 bases and 7 bases, with 6 bases remaining between them. From germline, CDR1 is MDHEN and CDR2 SYDVKM. This CDR3 is 11 amino acids long. The CDR3 DNA sequence: TGTGCCAGCAGTTTCTGGGGGACCCAGTACTTC. This translates into CASSFWGTQYF.

This clonotype was observed at least ten times. The rearrangement uses TRBV28 and TRBJ2-2; TRBD1 is a possible D gene (6 bases). This CDR3 region has 13 residues. Trimming cost V 11 bases and J 1 base, with 11 bases left between them. Germline CDR1 and CDR2: MDHEN and SYDVKM. CDR3 sequence: CAGRTENTGELFF. The CDR3 nucleotides are TGTGCCGGAAGGACAGAGAACACCGGGGAGCTGTTTTTT.

Ten or more counts support this clonotype. The chain is built from TRBV6-2 or TRBV6-3 and TRBJ2-1; D unclear. This CDR3 has 12 amino acids. V was shortened by 0 bases and J by 6 bases, with 3 bases between the two germline ends. Germline loops: CDR1 MNHEY, CDR2 SVGEGT. The DNA of the CDR3 is TGTGCCAGCAGTTACTCTTTCAATGAGCAGTTCTTC. It encodes CASSYSFNEQFF.

The CDR3 here is CASSEDRNQPQHF. DNA of the CDR3: TGTGCCAGCAGTGAAGACCGAAATCAGCCCCAGCATTTT. The V call is TRBV2, the J call TRBJ1-5; no reliable D call. Trimming removed 1 base at V and 4 bases at J, with 5 bases between. CDR1 and CDR2 (germline): SNHLY, FYNNEI. The CDR3 covers 13 residues.

As to this clonotype: Germline and junction disagree at one end, which may indicate a read error. The gene calls are TRBV5-5 and TRBJ1-3; 7 nucleotides agree with TRBD1. Germline V CDR1 and CDR2: SGHKS, YYEKEE (reference sequence). The CDR3 is made up of 16 amino acids. CDR3: CASSLGTEKSGNTIYF. The DNA for the CDR3 is TGTGCCAGCAGTTTGGGGACAGAAAAATCTGGAAACACCATATATTTT. The full variable domain, its missing parts supplied by reference TRBV5-5 and TRBJ1-3, is DAGVTQSPTHLIKTRGQQVTLRCSPISGHKSVSWYQQVLGQGPQFIFQYYEKEERGRGNFPDRFSARQFPNYSSELNVNALLLGDSALYLCASSLGTEKSGNTIYFGEGSWLTVV.

This clonotype occurred many times. The V call is TRBV7-2, the J call TRBJ2-5; D gene uncertain. V lost 5 bases and J 5 bases, leaving 15 bases between the germline ends. The CDR3 runs 14 residues. Germline loops: CDR1 SGHTA, CDR2 FQGNSA. The CDR3 nucleotides are TGTGCCAGCAGCCGCAAGTCCCTTTGGGAGACCCAGTACTTC. Amino acid sequence: CASSRKSLWETQYF.

The table lists this clonotype with many counts. The chain carries TRBV18 and TRBJ2-7; 7 bases fit TRBD1. From germline, CDR1 is KGHSH and CDR2 LQKENI. V was pared by 3 bases and J by 5 bases, with 13 bases of the junction left unmatched. There are 16 residues in the CDR3. The CDR3 coding sequence is TGTGCCAGCTCACCGGACGGACAGGTATTTGTCAACGAGCAGTACTTC. Amino acids: CASSPDGQVFVNEQYF. Variable domain in full (rest from reference TRBV18 and TRBJ2-7): NAGVMQNPRHLVRRRGQEARLRCSPMKGHSHVYWYRQLPEEGLKFMVYLQKENIIDESGMPKERFSAEFPKEGPSILRIQQVVRGDSAAYFCASSPDGQVFVNEQYFGPGTRLTVT.

The table lists this clonotype with many counts. This rearrangement joins TRBV29-1 to TRBJ1-1, with D maybe TRBD1 (5 bases). Trimming took off 7 bases at V and 4 bases at J, with 7 bases between the two ends. This CDR3 is built from 10 residues. Germline loops: CDR1 SQVTM, CDR2 ANQGSEA. Written as DNA, the CDR3 is TGCAGCGCCGGGGCCACTGAAGCTTTCTTT. This encodes CSAGATEAFF.

This clonotype was counted ten times or more. The V call is TRBV28, the J call TRBJ2-7; D not resolved. The CDR3 runs to 18 residues. Germline values: CDR1 MDHEN, CDR2 SYDVKM. The ends were cut back, 3 bases at V and 0 bases at J, with 21 bases in the middle. In nucleotides, the CDR3 is TGTGCCAGCAGTTTCCACACGGGTGAGCCTCTGAGCTCCTACGAGCAGTACTTC. This gives the protein CASSFHTGEPLSSYEQYF.

This clonotype was counted ten times or more. V usage is TRBV20-1 and J usage is TRBJ1-5; possibly TRBD1 for D (5 bases). Germline CDR1 and CDR2: DFQATT and SNEGSKA (reference sequence). The CDR3 contains 15 residues. V lost 2 bases and J lost 4, with 15 bases in between. The CDR3: CSARPGRGLNQPQHF. CDR3 nucleotides: TGCAGTGCTAGACCTGGGAGGGGACTAAATCAGCCCCAGCATTTT.

This clonotype was observed a handful of times. The CDR3 reads CASRPSRVGNGYTF. The CDR3 nucleotides are TGTGCCAGTAGACCTTCAAGGGTGGGAAATGGCTACACCTTC. The chain employs TRBV19 and TRBJ1-2, with D uncertain. Germline V gene data show CDR1 as LNHDA and CDR2 as SQIVND (reference sequence). Trimming took off 6 bases at V and 6 bases at J, with 17 bases between the two ends. This CDR3 is 14 amino acids long.

A remark on this clonotype: At one of its ends the junction is not consistent with the germline gene, which may arise from a read error. The chain carries TRBV6-1 and TRBJ2-5, with 8 bases lining up with TRBD1. CDR1 is MNHNS and CDR2 is SASEGT in the germline V gene. This CDR3 comprises 13 residues. The CDR3 sequence is CASSGQGREAQYF. The DNA of the CDR3 is TGTGCCAGCAGCGGACAGGGAAGAGAGGCCCAGTACTTC.

This clonotype was detected ten times or more. This rearrangement joins TRBV7-8 to TRBJ2-1, with D perhaps given as TRBD1 or TRBD2 (7 bases each). The CDR3 covers 15 residues. Germline V gene sequence: CDR1 SGHVS, CDR2 FQNEAQ. Trimming removed 1 base from V and 4 bases from J, with 11 bases in between. CDR3 amino acids: CASSLVRGGYNEQFF. The CDR3 region has the DNA TGTGCCAGCAGCTTAGTCAGGGGGGGTTACAATGAGCAGTTCTTC.

In this sample, this clonotype turned up many times. The chain employs TRBV2 and TRBJ2-1; TRBD2 agrees at 9 bases. Germline V gene lookup returns CDR1 SNHLY and CDR2 FYNNEI. This CDR3 comprises 14 residues. The junction had 8 bases not matched to a gene; V was cut back by 10 bases and J by 4 bases. The CDR3 loop is CATAGLADYNEQFF. The CDR3 DNA reads as TGTGCCACAGCGGGACTAGCAGATTACAATGAGCAGTTCTTC.

This clonotype has a count of ten or more. The rearrangement links TRBV18 to TRBJ2-3; 10 bases line up with TRBD1. Per the germline V gene, CDR1 is KGHSH and CDR2 is LQKENI. This CDR3 has 14 amino acids. J was trimmed by 3 bases and V by 4 bases; bases with no gene match: 1. CDR3 loop: CASSRTGGTDTQYF. The CDR3 nucleotides are TGTGCCAGCTCACGGACAGGGGGAACAGATACGCAGTATTTT.

In its sample, this clonotype was seen many times. The V gene is TRBV5-8, the J gene TRBJ1-3; TRBD1 might be the D (5 bases). V lost 0 bases and J lost 0, with 13 bases in between. From germline, CDR1 is SGHTS and CDR2 YDEGEE. CDR3 length: 17 residues. This chain's CDR3 is CASSLVAGPYSGNTIYF. DNA for the CDR3: TGTGCCAGCAGCTTGGTTGCAGGGCCCTACTCTGGAAACACCATATATTTT. Complete variable domain (other parts from reference TRBV5-8 and TRBJ1-3): EAGVTQSPTHLIKTRGQQATLRCSPISGHTSVYWYQQALGLGLQFLLWYDEGEERNRGNFPPRFSGRQFPNYSSELNVNALELEDSALYLCASSLVAGPYSGNTIYFGEGSWLTVV.

The chain employs TRBV19 and TRBJ2-7, with 7 bases aligning to TRBD1. Germline V gene lookup returns CDR1 LNHDA and CDR2 SQIVND (reference sequence). V dropped 6 bases and J dropped 5; count of bases not matched to a gene: 13. The CDR3 covers 15 residues. The CDR3 coding sequence is TGTGCCAGTAGGAAGGGGGCCAAGGGTTCCCACGAGCAGTACTTC. It specifies CASRKGAKGSHEQYF.

This clonotype appeared many times. This rearrangement joins TRBV20-1 to TRBJ2-7; a possible D gene is TRBD2 (6 bases). CDR3 length: 13 amino acids. Germline assignment: CDR1 DFQATT and CDR2 SNEGSKA (reference sequence). The V gene lost 4 bases and the J gene lost 5 bases, with 15 bases spanning the gap. Written as DNA, the CDR3 is TGCAGTGCTACTCAGCAACTAGCTGACGAGCAGTACTTC. As protein: CSATQQLADEQYF.

This clonotype was found a few times. The chain couples TRBV29-1 to TRBJ2-7; TRBD1 aligns across 10 bases. CDR3 length: 13 residues. CDR1 is SQVTM and CDR2 is ANQGSEA in the germline V gene. V gave up 6 bases and J gave up 0 bases; unmatched junction bases: 2. CDR3 loop: CSVRQGASYEQYF. CDR3 nucleotide sequence: TGCAGCGTGCGACAGGGGGCCTCCTACGAGCAGTACTTC.

This clonotype has a count of ten or more. The chain carries TRBV24-1 and TRBJ2-7; no clear D. Trimming removed 0 bases at V and 6 bases at J, with 5 bases between. The CDR3 has 12 amino acids. Germline values: CDR1 KGHDR, CDR2 SFDVKD. The CDR3 nucleotides are TGTGCCACCAGTGATTTGGGAGTCGAGCAGTACTTC. Residues: CATSDLGVEQYF.